A single T cell receptor beta chain is shown here with its context. The antigen is undetermined. Template switching with 5'RACE generated the TCR cDNA and added a universal primer site and UMIs. MiXCR, applied by TCRdb to the 5' RACE reads, yields one record per CDR3 protein. Of roughly 340,000 distinct CDR3 sequences in the sample, almost 4% were seen once. The sample belongs to a study of T cells after yellow fever vaccination. Study at large: Preparation of the low-cell-number fractions used SMART-Seq v4 Ultra Low Input.

V dropped 5 bases and J dropped 7 bases, with 12 bases sitting between them. The CDR3 loop spans 12 amino acids. Germline V gene sequence: CDR1 SGHKS, CDR2 YYEKEE (reference sequence). Whole-study findings and limits: Overall, a small share of clonotypes was seen in both CD4 and CD8 compartments. The booster response re-showed most primary clones: around 96% CD4, around 90% CD8.

This chain connects TRBV5-5 to TRBJ2-5; D might be TRBD1 (6 bases). This receptor was taken from a man younger than 30 who received the YFV17D yellow fever vaccine. Sequencing used PBMCs, obtained 5 days after the yellow fever booster vaccination. CDR3 DNA sequence: TGTGCCAGCAGAAGGGGGATGGGGACCCAGTACTTC. It codes for CASRRGMGTQYF.